This entry lists 24 T cell receptor beta chains sequenced from one sample in a study of cytomegalovirus exposure and HLA in healthy donors. Use of 60 Vbeta and 13 Jbeta primers characterized the PCR. Only in-frame clones appear in the TCRdb table, and some are missing; sequencing was by immunoSEQ multiplex PCR. The sample lists roughly 150,000 clones, approximately 85% occurring once. Sequenced material: PBMCs. Source of these receptors: a girl aged 2-15 years in good health and CMV-seropositive.

This clone has a single count. This rearrangement joins TRBV5-1 to TRBJ2-1, with D perhaps TRBD1 (6 bases). There are 14 residues in the CDR3. V lost 2 bases, J lost 8 bases, and 14 bases lay in between. From germline, CDR1 is SGHRS and CDR2 YFSETQ. CDR3 DNA sequence: TGCGCCAGCAGCTTAAGAGAACAGGGAGATGAGCAGTTCTTC. Translating it yields CASSLREQGDEQFF.

This chain connects TRBV4-1 to TRBJ1-4; D is undetermined. V was clipped by 2 bases and J by 8 bases, with 15 bases between them. The CDR3 sequence is 15 residues long. Per germline, CDR1 MGHRA and CDR2 YSYEKL. CDR3 in amino acids: CASSQPSNRGEKLFF. CDR3 sequence (DNA): TGCGCCAGCAGCCAACCTAGCAATCGTGGGGAAAAACTGTTTTTT.

V usage is TRBV29-1 and J usage is TRBJ2-3, with D possibly being TRBD2 (5 bases). V lost 6 bases, J lost 1 base, and 8 bases lay in between. The CDR3 is 12 amino acids. Germline V gene lookup returns CDR1 SQVTM and CDR2 ANQGSEA. CDR3 loop: CSVNGGTDTQYF. In DNA, the CDR3 is TGCAGCGTGAACGGGGGCACAGATACGCAGTATTTT.

The genes are TRBV29-1 and TRBJ1-1; 9 bases match TRBD1. The V segment lost 6 bases and the J segment 3 bases; nucleotides outside the gene matches: 2. The CDR3 contains 12 residues. Germline CDR1 SQVTM, CDR2 ANQGSEA. The CDR3 is CSVDRGDTEAFF. DNA of the CDR3: TGCAGCGTGGACAGGGGAGACACTGAAGCTTTCTTT.

This clone was seen just once. The rearrangement uses TRBV28 and TRBJ1-4; no clear D gene. This CDR3 region has 13 residues. The germline gives CDR1 MDHEN, CDR2 SYDVKM. Trimming removed 3 bases from V and 7 bases from J, with 9 bases in between. In nucleotides, the CDR3 is TGTGCCAGCAGTTTGAGGGTACCTGAAAAACTGTTTTTT. It is translated as CASSLRVPEKLFF.

This chain joins TRBV15 and TRBJ2-7; perhaps TRBD2 as D (6 bases). The length of the CDR3 is 15 residues. Germline V gene data show CDR1 as LNHNV and CDR2 as YYDKDF (reference sequence). The germline V and J ends were trimmed by 1 base and 2 bases, with 12 bases remaining between them. The CDR3 DNA reads TGTGCCACCAGCAGAGGAGGTGGGGGGACCTACGAGCAGTACTTC. Translating it yields CATSRGGGGTYEQYF.

The CDR3 reads CASSEAIQKGAVGAFF. The CDR3, as DNA: TGTGCCAGCAGTGAAGCGATCCAAAAGGGGGCGGTTGGAGCTTTCTTT. The chain employs TRBV2 and TRBJ1-1, with 7 nucleotides matching TRBD1. Germline lookup yields CDR1 SNHLY and CDR2 FYNNEI. The CDR3 extends over 16 amino acids. Trimming at V came to 0 bases and at J to 10 bases, leaving 14 bases not matched to a gene.

A few counts support this clone. The chain employs TRBV19 and TRBJ2-1, with D possibly being TRBD1 (5 bases). CDR3 length: 13 amino acids. V lost 9 bases, J lost 3 bases, and 12 bases lay in between. Germline V gene sequence: CDR1 LNHDA, CDR2 SQIVND (reference sequence). The CDR3 reads CASQTGYYNEQFF. In DNA, the CDR3 is TGTGCCAGCCAAACAGGATACTACAATGAGCAGTTCTTC.

The V and J genes are TRBV29-1 and TRBJ1-2, with a tentative D call TRBD1 (6 bases). Germline-derived CDR1 and CDR2 are SQVTM and ANQGSEA. The CDR3 has 11 amino acids. V was pared by 7 bases and J by 7 bases, with 13 bases between. This chain's CDR3 is CSGGGLSGYTF. DNA for the CDR3: TGCAGCGGCGGGGGCTTATCTGGCTACACCTTC.

This chain uses TRBV6-6 with TRBJ1-1; unclear D gene. The CDR3 runs 16 residues. V gave up 0 bases and J gave up 6 bases, with 17 bases separating them. Germline V gene data show CDR1 as MNHNY and CDR2 as SVGAGI (reference sequence). The CDR3 protein is CASSYSTRRKSSEAFF. The CDR3 DNA is TGTGCCAGCAGTTACTCGACAAGGAGGAAGAGCTCTGAAGCTTTCTTT.

The chain recombines TRBV6-1 with TRBJ1-1, with D perhaps TRBD1 (5 bases). The germline CDR1 and CDR2 sequences are MNHNS and SASEGT. V was pared by 1 base and J by 7 bases, with 13 bases between. The CDR3 has 14 residues. CDR3 bases: TGTGCCAGCAGTGAAGGGTACAGGTGGAATGAAGCTTTCTTT. It is translated as CASSEGYRWNEAFF.

The CDR3 DNA sequence: TGTGCCAGCAGTGAGATAGACAGGGCGAACACTGAAGCTTTCTTT. Amino acids: CASSEIDRANTEAFF. The chain employs TRBV6-1 and TRBJ1-1; TRBD1 matches 7 bases. Germline values: CDR1 MNHNS, CDR2 SASEGT. The CDR3 totals 15 residues. V was pared by 3 bases and J by 1 base, with 5 bases of the junction left unmatched.

The rearrangement links TRBV9 to TRBJ2-5; D perhaps matches TRBD2 (6 bases). Germline CDR1 SGDLS, CDR2 YYNGEE. The length of the CDR3 is 14 residues. V was clipped by 0 bases and J by 5 bases, with 11 bases between them. CDR3 in amino acids: CASSVAVRGETQYF. The DNA of the CDR3 is TGTGCCAGCAGCGTAGCCGTCCGGGGGGAGACCCAGTACTTC.

The V gene is TRBV4-1, the J gene TRBJ2-7, with TRBD2 identical over 7 bases. This CDR3 is 14 amino acids long. The V gene end was trimmed by 8 bases and the J gene end by 4 bases; junction bases not matched to a gene: 11. Germline V gives CDR1 MGHRA, CDR2 YSYEKL. CDR3 residues: CASSPGRGAYEQYF. Written as DNA, the CDR3 is TGCGCCAGCTCCCCGGGGAGGGGTGCGTACGAGCAGTACTTC.

The V and J genes are TRBV28 and TRBJ1-1, with D possibly TRBD1 on 6 matching bases. This CDR3 region has 13 residues. V was pared by 1 base and J by 6 bases, with 9 bases between. The germline CDR1 and CDR2 sequences are MDHEN and SYDVKM. CDR3 in amino acids: CASSLLGGPEAFF. The CDR3 DNA follows: TGTGCCAGCAGTTTATTGGGGGGGCCTGAAGCTTTCTTT.

CDR3 DNA: TGTGCCTGGAGTCTTCTGACGACAGGGGACAGGGCATTGCAGCAGTACTTC. This codes for CAWSLLTTGDRALQQYF. J is TRBJ2-7 and V is TRBV30, with TRBD1 identical over 9 bases. The germline V gene encodes CDR1 GTSNPN and CDR2 SVGIG (reference sequence). This CDR3 spans 17 amino acids. With 2 bases clipped from V and 8 bases from J, the junction kept 19 bases outside the gene matches.

This chain links TRBV27 with TRBJ2-7; D perhaps matches TRBD2 (5 bases). V was cut by 6 bases and J by 12 bases, with 21 bases left in between. From germline, CDR1 is MNHEY and CDR2 SMNVEV (reference sequence). This CDR3 is built from 13 residues. CDR3 in amino acids: CASSPTPFRELYF. The CDR3 DNA is TGTGCCAGCAGCCCGACGCCATTCCGGGAACTGTACTTC.

The rearrangement links TRBV5-1 to TRBJ2-2; 7 positions match TRBD1. The CDR3 is 17 amino acids. The trim removed 4 bases at V and 0 bases at J, leaving 9 bases unmatched. The germline V gene has CDR1 SGHRS and CDR2 YFSETQ. CDR3 bases: TGCGCCAGCAGCCCTAGGACAGGACACGCGAACACCGGGGAGCTGTTTTTT. It translates to CASSPRTGHANTGELFF.

The CDR3 loop is CASSIVGGRETQYF. The CDR3 nucleotides read TGTGCCAGTAGTATAGTGGGAGGGCGGGAGACCCAGTACTTC. The J gene is TRBJ2-5, the V gene TRBV19; 7 bases fit TRBD2. Looked up from germline, CDR1 is LNHDA and CDR2 is SQIVND (reference sequence). Losses at the gene ends were 1 base for V and 5 bases for J; bases not matched to a gene: 4. The CDR3 spans 14 residues.

J is TRBJ2-1 and V is TRBV28; 9 bases align to TRBD1. CDR1 is MDHEN and CDR2 is SYDVKM in the germline V gene. V was clipped by 6 bases and J by 4 bases; unmatched bases: 13. The CDR3 extends over 17 amino acids. The CDR3: CASSPRSGTGRYNEQFF. CDR3 in DNA: TGTGCCAGCAGCCCACGCTCCGGGACAGGGCGATACAATGAGCAGTTCTTC.

This clone was detected only once. J is TRBJ1-1 and V is TRBV9; 7 nucleotides line up with TRBD1. The V gene end was trimmed by 3 bases and the J gene end by 7 bases; junction bases not matched to a gene: 6. Germline V lookup: CDR1 SGDLS, CDR2 YYNGEE. CDR3 length: 13 residues. In nucleotides, the CDR3 is TGTGCCAGCAGCGGGGGACAGCCCCTTGAAGCTTTCTTT. Translated, it gives CASSGGQPLEAFF. The full variable domain, its missing parts supplied by reference TRBV9 and TRBJ1-1, is DSGVTQTPKHLITATGQRVTLRCSPRSGDLSVYWYQQSLDQGLQFLIQYYNGEERAKGNILERFSAQQFPDLHSELNLSSLELGDSALYFCASSGGQPLEAFFGQGTRLTVV.

The V and J genes are TRBV23-1 and TRBJ1-2, with 8 positions matching TRBD1. TRBV23-1 is labeled an ORF, and its function is uncertain. V shed 0 bases and J 5 bases; nucleotides not matched to a gene: 17. The CDR3 sequence is 19 residues long. CDR3 loop: CASSQSDIRTGPSAYGYTF. The CDR3 region has the DNA TGCGCCAGCAGTCAATCAGATATTCGGACAGGGCCGTCAGCGTATGGCTACACCTTC.

This chain links TRBV5-1 with TRBJ2-7; D not certain. Germline lookup yields CDR1 SGHRS and CDR2 YFSETQ. The CDR3 length is 13 residues. With 0 bases removed from V and 4 bases from J, the gap between germline ends came to 8 bases. For the CDR3, the DNA is TGCGCCAGCAGCTTGGTGTCCCGTTACGAGCAGTACTTC. The encoded protein is CASSLVSRYEQYF. The variable domain in full, with the rest retrieved from reference TRBV5-1 and TRBJ2-7, is KAGVTQTPRYLIKTRGQQVTLSCSPISGHRSVSWYQQTPGQGLQFLFEYFSETQRNKGNFPGRFSGRQFSNSRSEMNVSTLELGDSALYLCASSLVSRYEQYFGPGTRLTVT.

The chain couples TRBV10-3 to TRBJ2-3, with TRBD2 identical over 10 bases. CDR1 ENHRY and CDR2 SYGVKD come from the germline V gene. The V and J ends lost 6 bases and 0 bases, in that order; junction bases with no gene match: 6. The CDR3 runs 16 residues. The CDR3 loop reads CAIRASGSESTDTQYF. The CDR3 DNA follows: TGTGCCATCAGGGCTAGCGGGAGCGAAAGCACAGATACGCAGTATTTT.